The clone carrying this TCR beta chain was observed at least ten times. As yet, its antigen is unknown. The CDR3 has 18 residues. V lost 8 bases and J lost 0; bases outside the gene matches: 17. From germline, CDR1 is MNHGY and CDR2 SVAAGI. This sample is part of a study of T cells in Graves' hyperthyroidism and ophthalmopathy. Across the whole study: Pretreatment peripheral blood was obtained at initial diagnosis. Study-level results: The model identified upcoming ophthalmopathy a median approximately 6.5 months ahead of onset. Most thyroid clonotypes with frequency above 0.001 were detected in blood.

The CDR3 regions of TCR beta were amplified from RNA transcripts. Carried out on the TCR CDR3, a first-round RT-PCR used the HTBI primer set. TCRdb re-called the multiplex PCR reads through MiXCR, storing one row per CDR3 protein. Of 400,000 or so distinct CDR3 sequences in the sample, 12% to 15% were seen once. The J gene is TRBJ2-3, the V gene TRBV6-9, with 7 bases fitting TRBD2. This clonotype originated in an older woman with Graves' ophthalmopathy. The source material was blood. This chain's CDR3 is CASSALTALAESTDTQYF. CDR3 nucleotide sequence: TGTGCCAGCTCGGCCCTTACCGCGCTAGCGGAGAGCACAGATACGCAGTATTTT.